The 29 T cell receptor beta chains reported below all come from one sample, sequenced in a study of OX40 agonist ivuxolimab in advanced cancers. Using immunoSEQ multiplex PCR, the repertoire was profiled, and TCRdb retains in-frame clones only, with some absent. The table lists roughly 100,000 clones, about 87% of them singletons. The specimen was CD4+ or CD8+ T cells sorted from blood, collected in a trial of the OX40 agonist ivuxolimab. Receptor source: an adult with an advanced solid tumor such as melanoma, head and neck, liver or kidney cancer.

DNA of the CDR3: TGTGCCAGCAGCTCGGGACTAGCGAACTTCTCCTACGAGCAGTACTTC. It specifies CASSSGLANFSYEQYF. The V call is TRBV7-2, the J call TRBJ2-7; 10 nucleotides agree with TRBD2. This CDR3 has 16 amino acids. The junction had 6 bases not matched to a gene; V was cut back by 4 bases and J by 0 bases. Germline CDR1 is SGHTA and CDR2 is FQGNSA.

The CDR3 loop reads CASSEGTEAFF. The DNA of the CDR3 is TGCGCCAGCAGTGAGGGAACTGAAGCTTTCTTT. The rearrangement links TRBV10-2 to TRBJ1-1; D is uncertain. The CDR3 consists of 11 residues. V gave up 2 bases and J gave up 5 bases, with 3 bases separating them. Germline loops: CDR1 WSHSY, CDR2 SAAADI.

CDR3 in amino acids: CASSFRQGGGTEAFF. Written as DNA, the CDR3 is TGCGCCAGCAGCTTCCGACAGGGTGGGGGAACTGAAGCTTTCTTT. This chain joins TRBV5-1 and TRBJ1-1, with 7 bases lining up with TRBD1. J lost 5 bases, V lost 2 bases, and 9 bases had no gene match. CDR1 is SGHRS and CDR2 is YFSETQ in the germline V gene. The CDR3 is 15 amino acids.

This chain links TRBV13 with TRBJ2-7, with 10 bases identical to TRBD2. V dropped 3 bases and J dropped 7; count of bases not matched to a gene: 9. Germline V gene data show CDR1 as PRHDT and CDR2 as FYEKMQ (reference sequence). CDR3 length: 15 residues. CDR3 residues: CASSLSGLAVYEQYF. The CDR3 bases are TGTGCCAGCAGCTTGAGTGGACTAGCGGTCTATGAGCAGTACTTC.

The chain carries TRBV18 and TRBJ1-2; D remains unclear. There are 13 residues in the CDR3. Germline loops: CDR1 KGHSH, CDR2 LQKENI. V was clipped by 5 bases and J by 2 bases, with 9 bases between them. The CDR3 region is CASSAYPNYGYTF. CDR3 bases: TGTGCCAGCTCAGCGTATCCCAACTATGGCTACACCTTC.

This chain joins TRBV19 and TRBJ2-7, with 10 bases matching TRBD2. In germline, CDR1 is LNHDA, CDR2 SQIVND (reference sequence). CDR3 length: 15 residues. V lost 1 base and J lost 3; bases outside the gene matches: 3. The CDR3 here is CASSIGASGSYEQYF. The DNA of the CDR3 is TGTGCCAGTAGTATAGGGGCTAGCGGGAGCTACGAGCAGTACTTC.

The chain recombines TRBV5-6 with TRBJ1-2; possibly TRBD1 for D (6 bases). With 4 bases removed from V and 4 bases from J, the gap between germline ends came to 14 bases. This CDR3 spans 14 amino acids. Germline values: CDR1 SGHDT, CDR2 YYEEEE. In nucleotides, the CDR3 is TGTGCCAGCAGCCCTGAAGGGACAATCTATGGCTACACCTTC. Its translation: CASSPEGTIYGYTF.

This clone was detected once. The V gene is TRBV27, the J gene TRBJ2-7; 7 nucleotides agree with TRBD2. With V trimmed by 2 bases and J by 2 bases, 6 bases remained unmatched. This CDR3 spans 15 amino acids. In germline, CDR1 is MNHEY, CDR2 SMNVEV (reference sequence). As DNA, the CDR3 is TGTGCCAGCAGTTTAAAAGCGGGGCAAACCTACGAGCAGTACTTC. Its protein is CASSLKAGQTYEQYF.

A few counts support this clone. The rearrangement links TRBV18 to TRBJ2-5; no clear D. Germline V gives CDR1 KGHSH, CDR2 LQKENI. This CDR3 comprises 11 residues. Trimming took 6 bases from V and 7 from J, leaving 9 bases between them. Here the CDR3 DNA reads TGTGCCAGCTCGCGGCAGAGGACCCAGTACTTC. Its protein is CASSRQRTQYF.

This clone came up once. V usage is TRBV13 and J usage is TRBJ2-5; 7 bases fit TRBD1. V dropped 4 bases and J dropped 3; count of bases not matched to a gene: 8. CDR1 and CDR2 from the germline V gene are PRHDT and FYEKMQ (reference sequence). This CDR3 region has 15 residues. Written as DNA, the CDR3 is TGTGCCAGCAGCTCGATTGGACAGGCGAAAGAGACCCAGTACTTC. Amino acid sequence: CASSSIGQAKETQYF.

This clone was observed a handful of times. The chain recombines TRBV11-1 with TRBJ1-1; D gene unclear. There are 15 residues in the CDR3. Per germline, CDR1 SGHAT and CDR2 FQDESV (reference sequence). V was shortened by 7 bases and J by 1 base, with 16 bases between the two germline ends. Written as DNA, the CDR3 is TGTGCCAGCACATACGTAGGATTGGCGAACACTGAAGCTTTCTTT. Protein product: CASTYVGLANTEAFF. The whole variable domain, remainder taken from reference TRBV11-1 and TRBJ1-1, is EAEVAQSPRYKITEKSQAVAFWCDPISGHATLYWYRQILGQGPELLVQFQDESVVDDSQLPKDRFSAERLKGVDSTLKIQPAELGDSAMYLCASTYVGLANTEAFFGQGTRLTVV.

The CDR3 sequence is CASSYYRTGVREQYF. DNA for the CDR3: TGTGCCAGCAGTTATTATCGGACAGGGGTACGGGAGCAGTACTTC. V gene TRBV6-5 combines with J gene TRBJ2-7, with 9 positions matching TRBD1. Trimming took 3 bases from V and 7 from J; bases not matched to a gene: 10. This CDR3 region has 15 residues. Germline-derived CDR1 and CDR2 are MNHEY and SVGAGI.

The chain recombines TRBV5-1 with TRBJ2-3, with D perhaps TRBD2 (6 bases). CDR1 and CDR2 (germline): SGHRS, YFSETQ. V was cut by 3 bases and J by 6 bases, with 14 bases left in between. CDR3 length equals 14 residues. CDR3 sequence: CASSSAGRGDTQYF. For the CDR3, the DNA is TGCGCCAGCAGCTCGGCGGGAAGAGGGGATACGCAGTATTTT.

The genes are TRBV11-2 and TRBJ2-3; 16 nucleotides line up with TRBD2. Unmatched junction bases numbered 9, after V lost 4 bases and J lost 5 bases. The CDR3 runs 18 residues. In germline, CDR1 is SGHAT, CDR2 FQNNGV. CDR3 nucleotides: TGTGCCAGCAGCTGGGGACTAGCGGGAGGGCCGCGCGGAGATACGCAGTATTTT. Protein product: CASSWGLAGGPRGDTQYF.

The rearrangement links TRBV7-9 to TRBJ2-1, with D perhaps matching TRBD2 (6 bases). The CDR3 length is 16 residues. The V end was cut by 5 bases, the J end by 9 bases, with 23 bases between. Germline V gene sequence: CDR1 SEHNR, CDR2 FQNEAQ (reference sequence). CDR3 region: CASSPRAGREVSEQFF. The DNA of the CDR3 is TGTGCCAGCAGCCCTCGGGCGGGGCGGGAAGTTAGTGAGCAGTTCTTC.

This sequence joins TRBV6-5 and TRBJ2-1; D is possibly TRBD1 (6 bases). Trimming took 6 bases from V and 3 from J, leaving 15 bases between them. CDR3 length: 15 residues. The germline V gene encodes CDR1 MNHEY and CDR2 SVGAGI. The DNA of the CDR3 is TGTGCCAGCAGCAAAACGGGACACATCTACAATGAGCAGTTCTTC. It yields the protein CASSKTGHIYNEQFF.

The rearrangement uses TRBV18 and TRBJ1-2, with D maybe TRBD1 (6 bases). In germline, CDR1 is KGHSH, CDR2 LQKENI. This CDR3 comprises 14 residues. Between the trimmed V and J ends, which lost 2 bases and 5 bases, there was a span of 12 bases. DNA for the CDR3: TGTGCCAGCTCACCAGCAGGGGATTATTATGGCTACACCTTC. As protein: CASSPAGDYYGYTF. Supplemented by reference TRBV18 and TRBJ1-2, the full variable domain reads NAGVMQNPRHLVRRRGQEARLRCSPMKGHSHVYWYRQLPEEGLKFMVYLQKENIIDESGMPKERFSAEFPKEGPSILRIQQVVRGDSAAYFCASSPAGDYYGYTFGSGTRLTVV.

The chain uses TRBV6-1 and TRBJ2-1; D unresolved. Trimming took off 2 bases at V and 2 bases at J, with 10 bases between the two ends. The CDR3 sequence is 15 residues long. Germline V CDR1 and CDR2: MNHNS, SASEGT. The CDR3 region has the DNA TGTGCCAGCAGTGAAATGAGACTCCCCTACAATGAGCAGTTCTTC. It encodes CASSEMRLPYNEQFF.

The chain uses TRBV9 and TRBJ2-3, with D maybe TRBD1 (6 bases). V shed 3 bases and J shed 2 bases, with 10 bases lying between them. This CDR3 has 14 residues. Germline V gene lookup returns CDR1 SGDLS and CDR2 YYNGEE. The CDR3 region is CASSAGTSTDTQYF. The DNA of the CDR3 is TGTGCCAGCAGCGCCGGGACATCCACAGATACGCAGTATTTT.

This clone has a single count. Distinct nucleotide sequences in the sample also encode this CDR3. The rearrangement links TRBV29-1 to TRBJ2-1; D uncertain. The CDR3 loop spans 10 amino acids. Germline loops: CDR1 SQVTM, CDR2 ANQGSEA. Trimming removed 4 bases from V and 6 bases from J, with 4 bases in between. Here the CDR3 DNA reads TGCAGCGTTGGAGGCAATGAGCAGTTCTTC. It translates to CSVGGNEQFF.

The J gene is TRBJ2-5, the V gene TRBV11-3; 16 nucleotides line up with TRBD2. CDR1 is SGHNT, CDR2 YENEEA, per germline. The CDR3 consists of 17 residues. The V gene end was trimmed by 5 bases and the J gene end by 5 bases; junction bases not matched to a gene: 8. CDR3 coding DNA: TGTGCCAGCAGCCCGGGACTAGCGGGAGGGACGGTGGAGACCCAGTACTTC. Translating it yields CASSPGLAGGTVETQYF.

J is TRBJ2-1 and V is TRBV11-2; D gene unclear. The CDR3 consists of 15 residues. Germline-derived CDR1 and CDR2 are SGHAT and FQNNGV. Trimming removed 1 base from V and 5 bases from J, with 12 bases in between. CDR3 bases: TGTGCCAGCAGCTTAGCCACGGAAGGAAACAATGAGCAGTTCTTC. It codes for CASSLATEGNNEQFF.

V and J are TRBV6-5 and TRBJ2-5, with D perhaps matching TRBD1 (6 bases). V shed 0 bases and J shed 4 bases, with 12 bases lying between them. Looked up from germline, CDR1 is MNHEY and CDR2 is SVGAGI. CDR3 size: 15 residues. CDR3 sequence: CASSYSPGAGETQYF. The CDR3 DNA reads TGTGCCAGCAGTTACTCTCCAGGGGCGGGAGAGACCCAGTACTTC.

This clone was picked up a small number of times. The V gene is TRBV18, the J gene TRBJ2-5, with no clear D. The CDR3 is 12 residues long. The V end was cut by 4 bases, the J end by 4 bases, with 7 bases between. The V gene's germline CDR1 is KGHSH and CDR2 LQKENI. The CDR3 region is CASSRERETQYF. The CDR3 bases are TGTGCCAGCTCACGAGAAAGAGAGACCCAGTACTTC.

The V and J genes are TRBV6-1 and TRBJ2-2; D possibly corresponds to TRBD2 (6 bases). This CDR3 region has 15 residues. Germline-derived CDR1 and CDR2 are MNHNS and SASEGT. The germline V and J ends were trimmed by 4 bases and 4 bases, with 13 bases remaining between them. CDR3 residues: CASSGAGLLTGELFF. CDR3 in DNA: TGTGCCAGCAGTGGGGCGGGACTGCTCACCGGGGAGCTGTTTTTT.

The V gene is TRBV11-3, the J gene TRBJ2-1, with TRBD2 matching 7 bases. CDR3 length: 16 residues. Trimming cost V 2 bases and J 8 bases; bases outside gene matches: 12. From germline, CDR1 is SGHNT and CDR2 YENEEA. CDR3 residues: CASSLRAGVGGDEQFF. CDR3 nucleotide sequence: TGTGCCAGCAGCTTAAGGGCGGGAGTAGGAGGCGATGAGCAGTTCTTC.

This chain joins TRBV5-1 and TRBJ1-2, with 11 bases fitting TRBD1. The CDR3 covers 18 residues. V lost 8 bases to trimming and J lost 4 bases; unmatched junction nucleotides: 19. Germline values: CDR1 SGHRS, CDR2 YFSETQ. The DNA of the CDR3 is TGCGCCAGAGATGCTGGACAGGGGGCGCGACCCATATTCTATGGCTACACCTTC. This encodes CARDAGQGARPIFYGYTF. Full variable domain (rest looked up from reference TRBV5-1 and TRBJ1-2): KAGVTQTPRYLIKTRGQQVTLSCSPISGHRSVSWYQQTPGQGLQFLFEYFSETQRNKGNFPGRFSGRQFSNSRSEMNVSTLELGDSALYLCARDAGQGARPIFYGYTFGSGTRLTVV.

This chain connects TRBV27 to TRBJ2-7; D is unresolved. There are 11 residues in the CDR3. Germline CDR1 and CDR2: MNHEY and SMNVEV (reference sequence). Trimming removed 10 bases from V and 0 bases from J, with 7 bases in between. The CDR3 reads CATRASYEQYF. DNA of the CDR3: TGTGCCACCCGGGCCTCCTACGAGCAGTACTTC.

This chain uses TRBV10-3 with TRBJ1-4; 9 bases align to TRBD1. In germline, CDR1 is ENHRY, CDR2 SYGVKD. V shed 10 bases and J 3 bases; nucleotides not matched to a gene: 3. The CDR3 is 13 amino acids. This CDR3 reads CATRDRANEKLFF. CDR3 in DNA: TGTGCCACCCGGGACAGGGCTAATGAAAAACTGTTTTTT.